The 15 T cell receptor beta chains reported below all come from one sample, sequenced in a study of blood T cells in healthy people across ages. Primers used in a second PCR of roughly 7 to 12 cycles were a sample-barcoded 5' primer and a J-beta primer mix. MiXCR was run by TCRdb on the 5' RACE reads, yielding one entry per CDR3 protein. Seen here are some 700,000 distinct CDR3 sequences, approximately 43% observed once, and the top ten hold 20% to 25%. The sample consisted of blood. Receptors were obtained from a woman between 55 and 75 years old in good health.

This clonotype has at least ten counts. The chain has TRBV6-5 and TRBJ1-2; D is perhaps TRBD1 (5 bases). Trimming stripped 8 bases from V and 2 bases from J, with 6 bases between. Germline lookup yields CDR1 MNHEY and CDR2 SVGAGI. CDR3 length equals 11 residues. CDR3 residues: CASEGNYGYTF. Written as DNA, the CDR3 is TGTGCCAGCGAGGGGAACTATGGCTACACCTTC.

This clonotype was detected only a few times. The rearrangement joins TRBV20-1 to TRBJ2-7; TRBD1 matches 8 bases. The end of the DNA aligns better with TRBJ2-5, so the J call may be wrong. Germline assignment: CDR1 DFQATT and CDR2 SNEGSKA (reference sequence). This CDR3 contains 14 residues. The CDR3 sequence: CSARRTGPGETQYF. The CDR3 nucleotides are TGCAGTGCTAGGAGGACAGGGCCAGGCGAGACCCAGTACTTC.

This clonotype showed up just a few times. The chain links TRBV3-1 to TRBJ2-3; the match to TRBD2 covers 12 bases. The CDR3 contains 19 residues. The V gene end was trimmed by 4 bases and the J gene end by 4 bases; junction bases not matched to a gene: 15. Germline CDR1 reads LGHDT; CDR2 reads YNNKEL (reference sequence). The CDR3 loop reads CASSLGLAGLPIKADTQYF. DNA of the CDR3: TGTGCCAGCAGCCTGGGACTAGCGGGCCTCCCCATAAAGGCAGATACGCAGTATTTT.

This clonotype was recorded many times. The chain combines TRBV7-8 with TRBJ2-5, with a possible D match to TRBD2 (5 bases). The CDR3 totals 12 residues. Germline CDR1 SGHVS, CDR2 FQNEAQ. Trimming removed 1 base from V and 11 bases from J, with 11 bases in between. The CDR3: CASSLGSDSQYF. CDR3 sequence (DNA): TGTGCCAGCAGCTTAGGATCGGACTCTCAGTACTTC.

This sequence joins TRBV7-9 and TRBJ2-7; either TRBD1 or TRBD2 may fit D (6 bases each). This CDR3 comprises 16 residues. Per the germline V gene, CDR1 is SEHNR and CDR2 is FQNEAQ (reference sequence). V dropped 4 bases and J dropped 2 bases, with 18 bases sitting between them. This CDR3 is CASSSTKGGITYEQYF. Here the CDR3 DNA reads TGTGCCAGCAGCTCCACAAAAGGGGGGATAACCTACGAGCAGTACTTC.

The chain joins TRBV6-5 to TRBJ2-5, with a possible D match to TRBD2 (6 bases). V was trimmed by 8 bases and J by 11 bases, leaving 24 bases between them. The CDR3 is 14 residues long. Per the germline V gene, CDR1 is MNHEY and CDR2 is SVGAGI. The CDR3 sequence is CASGSPGEVNEQYF. The CDR3 DNA is TGTGCCAGCGGTTCCCCGGGAGAAGTAAATGAGCAGTACTTC.

The chain uses TRBV20-1 and TRBJ2-5, with 12 bases lining up with TRBD2. CDR3 length: 15 amino acids. Germline CDR1 is DFQATT and CDR2 is SNEGSKA (reference sequence). With V trimmed by 3 bases and J by 2 bases, 4 bases remained unmatched. The CDR3 bases are TGCAGTGCTAGGCGACTAGCGGGGGCGCAAGAGACCCAGTACTTC. It encodes CSARRLAGAQETQYF.

This clonotype was seen just once. V is TRBV7-8 and J is TRBJ2-6, with a weak D call TRBD1 (6 bases). V was trimmed by 10 bases and J by 0 bases, leaving 25 bases between them. The CDR3 is 19 amino acids. Germline V gives CDR1 SGHVS, CDR2 FQNEAQ. The CDR3 DNA reads TGTGCCACCATAGAGGGGGTGTTGACAGTTCGCTCTGGGGCCAACGTCCTGACTTTC. This gives the protein CATIEGVLTVRSGANVLTF.

This clonotype was counted only a few times. V usage is TRBV27 and J usage is TRBJ2-5; D not certain. Per the germline V gene, CDR1 is MNHEY and CDR2 is SMNVEV (reference sequence). This CDR3 spans 13 amino acids. V lost 6 bases to trimming and J lost 5 bases, with 13 bases between them. This chain's CDR3 is CASSRGGWETQYF. The DNA of the CDR3 is TGTGCCAGCAGCCGAGGTGGATGGGAGACCCAGTACTTC.

This clonotype appeared a few times. This chain links TRBV5-1 with TRBJ1-2, with a weak D call TRBD1 (5 bases). The V and J ends lost 1 base and 4 bases respectively, with 14 bases between them. Germline loops: CDR1 SGHRS, CDR2 YFSETQ. The CDR3 totals 15 residues. The CDR3 loop is CASSLNRQGSYGYTF. CDR3 sequence (DNA): TGCGCCAGCAGCTTGAATCGGCAGGGTAGCTATGGCTACACCTTC.

Here the CDR3 DNA reads TGCAGTGCTAGAGCTCCCTCCCTAAGGGGGTTCCGAGAGCAGTACTTC. Its protein product is CSARAPSLRGFREQYF. V is TRBV20-1 and J is TRBJ2-5; perhaps TRBD1 as D (6 bases). V was cut by 1 base and J by 11 bases, with 26 bases left in between. The CDR3 sequence is 16 residues long. Germline V gives CDR1 DFQATT, CDR2 SNEGSKA (reference sequence).

V usage is TRBV9 and J usage is TRBJ2-3; 8 nucleotides match TRBD2. CDR1 and CDR2 from the germline V gene are SGDLS and YYNGEE. The ends lost 2 bases at V and 6 bases at J; junction bases unmatched: 11. This CDR3 has 16 residues. The CDR3 DNA reads TGTGCCAGCAGCGTGGGTAGCGGGATGGAAGCGGATACGCAGTATTTT. Its protein is CASSVGSGMEADTQYF.

This clonotype was seen a few times. This chain joins TRBV7-6 and TRBJ2-5; TRBD1 aligns across 9 bases. CDR3 length: 15 residues. Germline-derived CDR1 and CDR2 are SGHVS and FNYEAQ. The trim removed 5 bases at V and 5 bases at J, leaving 9 bases unmatched. CDR3: CASSRTGTGRETQYF. The CDR3 bases are TGTGCCAGCAGCCGAACCGGGACAGGGAGGGAGACCCAGTACTTC.

This clonotype occurred a few times. The V call is TRBV5-6, the J call TRBJ2-4; D call uncertain. The J call is in doubt because the DNA end fits TRBJ2-7 better. The germline V gene has CDR1 SGHDT and CDR2 YYEEEE. The CDR3 covers 15 residues. The CDR3 loop reads CASSPVHSGVYEQYF. DNA of the CDR3: TGTGCCAGCAGCCCCGTCCACTCGGGCGTCTACGAGCAGTACTTC.

In nucleotides, the CDR3 is TGTGCCAGCAGCTTAAAAGGGTACGAGCGGTACTTC. Amino acids: CASSLKGYERYF. The V gene is TRBV7-9, the J gene TRBJ2-5; D not certain. Germline CDR1 is SEHNR and CDR2 is FQNEAQ (reference sequence). V was clipped by 2 bases and J by 13 bases, with 14 bases between them. This CDR3 has 12 amino acids.